This T cell receptor (beta chain) was sequenced during a study of cytomegalovirus exposure and HLA in healthy donors. Broader study findings: Researchers reportedly found TCR beta sequences accurately predicted most subjects' HLA-A and HLA-B alleles. In vitro confirmation showed a few CMV-associated chains to be CMV antigen specific. Reportedly, fewer N-insertions than the approximately 700-donor mean appeared in an Asian-associated ancestry cluster in a later analysis.

The CDR3 spans 14 residues. V lost 7 bases and J lost 6; bases outside the gene matches: 5. Per germline, CDR1 MNHEY and CDR2 SVGAGI. As for this clone: The antigen is undetermined.

It was with 60 Vbeta and 13 Jbeta primers that the PCR ran. Method: immunoSEQ multiplex PCR; TCRdb's copy keeps in-frame clones and lacks some. This table holds around 160,000 clones, 60% to 85% found once. The specimen was PBMCs. This receptor was obtained from a woman in her 40s in good health and CMV-seropositive. The chain uses TRBV6-5 and TRBJ1-5, with TRBD1 matching over 11 bases. The CDR3 sequence is CASKGQGVGQPQHF. The CDR3 DNA sequence: TGTGCCAGCAAGGGACAGGGGGTGGGTCAGCCCCAGCATTTT.